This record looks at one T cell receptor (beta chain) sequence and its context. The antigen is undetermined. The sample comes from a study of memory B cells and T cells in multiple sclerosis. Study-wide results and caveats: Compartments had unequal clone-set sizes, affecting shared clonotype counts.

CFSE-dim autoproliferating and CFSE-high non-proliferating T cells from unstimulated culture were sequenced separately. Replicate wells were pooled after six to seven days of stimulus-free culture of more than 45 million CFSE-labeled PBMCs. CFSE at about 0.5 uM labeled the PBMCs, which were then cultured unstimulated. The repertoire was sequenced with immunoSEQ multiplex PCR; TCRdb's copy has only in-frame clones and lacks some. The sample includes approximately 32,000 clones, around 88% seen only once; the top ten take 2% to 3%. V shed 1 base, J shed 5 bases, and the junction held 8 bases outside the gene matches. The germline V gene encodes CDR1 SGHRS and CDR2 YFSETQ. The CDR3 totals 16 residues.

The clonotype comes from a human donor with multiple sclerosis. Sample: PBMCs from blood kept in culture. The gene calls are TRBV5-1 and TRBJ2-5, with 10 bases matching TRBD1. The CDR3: CASSLSGQGGRETQYF. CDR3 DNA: TGCGCCAGCAGCTTGTCCGGACAGGGGGGACGTGAGACCCAGTACTTC.